The clone carrying this T cell receptor beta chain was counted between two and nine times. Antigen specificity is unknown. This sample is part of a study of beta chain features in type 1 diabetes. Study-wide points: More deletions and fewer insertions at VDJ junctions were seen in type 1 diabetes patients. Significant though moderate, a shortening of TCRB CDR3s appeared in all four CD4+ subsets of Type 1 diabetes patients. PCR, the amplification step, might favor shorter templates, equally in patients and controls.

Sequencing targeted expressed TCRB transcripts, as all isolated RNA had been reverse transcribed. Measured with immunoSEQ multiplex PCR; TCRdb has only the in-frame clones, and not every one. The data hold hundreds of thousands of clones, with roughly an eighth observed a single time. The CDR3 is made up of 12 amino acids. CDR1 and CDR2 from the germline V gene are SNHLY and FYNNEI. Between the trimmed V and J ends, which lost 6 bases and 8 bases, there was a span of 11 bases. Sequences were obtained from naive CD4+ T cells from blood. This TCR derives from a man between 18 and 29 years old with type 1 diabetes. The chain has TRBV2 and TRBJ2-1; the D gene is possibly TRBD2 (5 bases). The CDR3 coding sequence is TGTGCCAGCAGGAGGGAGTTGGATGAGCAGTTCTTC. Its protein product is CASRRELDEQFF. Supplemented by reference TRBV2 and TRBJ2-1, the full variable domain reads EPEVTQTPSHQVTQMGQEVILRCVPISNHLYFYWYRQILGQKVEFLVSFYNNEISEKSEIFDDQFSVERPDGSNFTLKIRSTKLEDSAMYFCASRRELDEQFFGPGTRLTVL.